One TCR beta chain is described in this entry. This sample is part of a study of blood T cell repertoires in COVID-19. Study as a whole: PBMCs, B-cell-depleted T cells, or T cells were the source of the cDNA or gDNA that made up the material.

The CDR3 runs to 14 residues. Trimming took 5 bases from V and 3 from J, leaving 14 bases between them. The germline gives CDR1 SGHTA, CDR2 FQGNSA. The Seattle patients, enrolled during active infection, were followed longitudinally. Generated by immunoSEQ multiplex PCR, the TCRdb table keeps only in-frame clones and is missing some. This table has around 290,000 clones, roughly 90% appearing once. J is TRBJ2-7 and V is TRBV7-2; D may be TRBD1 (6 bases). The TCR sequence derives from a woman aged 70-85 years with COVID-19, enrolled during active disease. The material sequenced was peripheral blood. This chain's CDR3 is CASSHGTSSYEQYF. The CDR3 nucleotides read TGTGCCAGCAGCCATGGGACATCGAGCTACGAGCAGTACTTC. Looking up the rest from reference TRBV7-2 and TRBJ2-7 gives the full variable domain: GAGVSQSPSNKVTEKGKDVELRCDPISGHTALYWYRQSLGQGLEFLIYFQGNSAPDKSGLPSDRFSAERTGGSVSTLTIQRTQQEDSAVYLCASSHGTSSYEQYFGPGTRLTVT.